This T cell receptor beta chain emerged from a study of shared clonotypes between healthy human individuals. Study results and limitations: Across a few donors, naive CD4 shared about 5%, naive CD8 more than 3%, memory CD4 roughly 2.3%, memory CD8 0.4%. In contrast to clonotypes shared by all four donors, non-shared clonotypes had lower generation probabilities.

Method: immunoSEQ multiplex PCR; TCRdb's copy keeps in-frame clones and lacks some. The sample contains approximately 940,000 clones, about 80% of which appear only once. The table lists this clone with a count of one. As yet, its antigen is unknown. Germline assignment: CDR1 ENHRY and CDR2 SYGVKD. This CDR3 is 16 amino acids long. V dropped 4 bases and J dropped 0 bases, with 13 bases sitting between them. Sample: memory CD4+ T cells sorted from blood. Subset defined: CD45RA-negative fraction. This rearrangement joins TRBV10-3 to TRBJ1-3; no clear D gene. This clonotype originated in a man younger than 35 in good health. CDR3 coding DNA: TGTGCCATCAGTGGAACGCTCTACGGCTCTGGAAACACCATATATTTT. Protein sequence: CAISGTLYGSGNTIYF.